These 20 T cell receptor beta chains came from one sample sequenced in a study of shared clonotypes between healthy human individuals. The assay was immunoSEQ multiplex PCR, and TCRdb's table has in-frame clones only and misses some. The sample includes some 700,000 clones, around 91% of them seen just once. The sequenced material came from memory CD8+ T cells from PBMCs. The subset here: CD45RO+ cells pooled with CCR7-negative TemRA cells. Source of these receptors: a man aged 18 to 30 in good health. Some clones in this sample may be carry-over from other donors' samples.

In this sample, this clone turned up many times. The J gene is TRBJ2-7, the V gene TRBV27; TRBD1 is a possible D gene (6 bases). Germline CDR1 MNHEY, CDR2 SMNVEV (reference sequence). The CDR3 totals 12 residues. V shed 11 bases and J shed 2 bases, with 13 bases lying between them. The CDR3, as DNA: TGTGCCTGCCGGGACACAACCTACGAGCAGTACTTC. It specifies CACRDTTYEQYF.

This clone has a handful of counts. The J gene is TRBJ2-7, the V gene TRBV10-3; D might be TRBD1 (6 bases). The germline V and J ends were trimmed by 6 bases and 6 bases, with 18 bases remaining between them. Per germline, CDR1 ENHRY and CDR2 SYGVKD. CDR3 length: 14 amino acids. The CDR3 region is CAIRDTGTSSEQYF. CDR3 coding DNA: TGTGCCATCAGAGACACCGGGACAAGTAGCGAGCAGTACTTC.

This clone was counted once. Written as DNA, the CDR3 is TGCGCCAGCAGCCCGACAGAAGAGAGGGCTGAAGCTTTCTTT. Its protein product is CASSPTEERAEAFF. This sequence joins TRBV4-3 and TRBJ1-1; maybe TRBD1 (5 bases). This CDR3 comprises 14 residues. Trimming left V 4 bases short and J 6 bases short, with 15 bases between. Germline V CDR1 and CDR2: LGHNA, YSLEER.

The CDR3 nucleotides read TGTGCCAGCAGTTTACCGGGGCGGGTGGCTTTCTTT. It specifies CASSLPGRVAFF. The chain joins TRBV6-5 to TRBJ1-1; perhaps TRBD1 as D (5 bases). This CDR3 is 12 amino acids long. Between the trimmed V and J ends, which lost 4 bases and 11 bases, there was a span of 14 bases. Germline V gives CDR1 MNHEY, CDR2 SVGAGI.

Concerning this clone: Other DNA sequences in this sample translate to the same CDR3. This rearrangement joins TRBV9 to TRBJ2-3; D perhaps matches TRBD1 (6 bases). Germline loops: CDR1 SGDLS, CDR2 YYNGEE. Trimming pared 3 bases from V and 4 bases from J, leaving 9 bases between. The CDR3 is 13 residues long. CDR3 sequence (DNA): TGTGCCAGCAGCGCATCAGGGGCAGATACGCAGTATTTT. Translation: CASSASGADTQYF.

The chain employs TRBV27 and TRBJ1-4; possible D gene TRBD1, 6 bases. The V gene's germline CDR1 is MNHEY and CDR2 SMNVEV (reference sequence). CDR3 size: 16 residues. The V gene lost 4 bases and the J gene lost 10 bases, with 22 bases spanning the gap. As DNA, the CDR3 is TGTGCCAGCAGTTCAGCCCGACAGGAGAGGCTTGGAAAACTGTTTTTT. Translated: CASSSARQERLGKLFF.

V gene TRBV30 combines with J gene TRBJ2-6; D remains unclear. V shed 1 base and J shed 4 bases, with 11 bases lying between them. The V gene's germline CDR1 is GTSNPN and CDR2 SVGIG (reference sequence). The CDR3 consists of 15 residues. The CDR3 nucleotides are TGTGCCTGGAGTGGCGCACTCGCAGGGGCCAACGTCCTGACTTTC. It encodes CAWSGALAGANVLTF.

J is TRBJ2-3 and V is TRBV7-9; TRBD1 aligns across 9 bases. This CDR3 comprises 15 residues. Germline trimming cut 5 bases from V and 2 bases from J; bases unmatched to any gene: 5. Per the germline V gene, CDR1 is SEHNR and CDR2 is FQNEAQ (reference sequence). CDR3 region: CASSPGTGLTDTQYF. Here the CDR3 DNA reads TGTGCCAGCAGCCCAGGGACAGGGCTCACAGATACGCAGTATTTT.

The chain couples TRBV11-2 to TRBJ2-5; possible D gene TRBD2, 6 bases. Germline V gene lookup returns CDR1 SGHAT and CDR2 FQNNGV. This CDR3 region has 14 residues. Trimming took off 5 bases at V and 4 bases at J, with 14 bases between the two ends. The CDR3 protein is CASSPTGGGETQYF. The CDR3 DNA is TGTGCCAGCAGCCCGACCGGGGGAGGAGAGACCCAGTACTTC.

This clone came up once. This chain joins TRBV7-9 and TRBJ2-7; weak D call: TRBD1 (5 bases). This CDR3 contains 13 residues. Between the trimmed V and J ends, which lost 5 bases and 3 bases, there was a span of 11 bases. The germline gives CDR1 SEHNR, CDR2 FQNEAQ (reference sequence). The CDR3, as DNA: TGTGCCAGCAGCGACGCTCAGGGCTACGAGCAGTACTTC. It specifies CASSDAQGYEQYF.

The chain is built from TRBV29-1 and TRBJ2-3; D unresolved. V lost 8 bases to trimming and J lost 1 base, with 13 bases between them. The CDR3 is made up of 13 amino acids. CDR1 and CDR2 (germline): SQVTM, ANQGSEA. CDR3 residues: CSCVGYRTDTQYF. CDR3 sequence (DNA): TGCAGCTGCGTGGGGTACCGCACAGATACGCAGTATTTT.

The chain is built from TRBV19 and TRBJ1-5; D is undetermined. The CDR3 is 14 residues long. Germline V gives CDR1 LNHDA, CDR2 SQIVND (reference sequence). Trimming removed 2 bases from V and 3 bases from J, with 8 bases in between. Here the CDR3 DNA reads TGTGCCAGTAGTATATCCGATCACAATCAGCCCCAGCATTTT. This gives the protein CASSISDHNQPQHF. Full variable domain (remainder filled in from reference TRBV19 and TRBJ1-5): DGGITQSPKYLFRKEGQNVTLSCEQNLNHDAMYWYRQDPGQGLRLIYYSQIVNDFQKGDIAEGYSVSREKKESFPLTVTSAQKNPTAFYLCASSISDHNQPQHFGDGTRLSIL.

The chain combines TRBV15 with TRBJ2-3, with 9 nucleotides matching TRBD2. CDR1 and CDR2 (germline): LNHNV, YYDKDF (reference sequence). The CDR3 totals 17 residues. Trimming at V came to 0 bases and at J to 5 bases, leaving 9 bases not matched to a gene. This CDR3 reads CATSRDRRLADRDTQYF. As DNA, the CDR3 is TGTGCCACCAGCAGAGATCGCCGACTAGCGGACCGAGATACGCAGTATTTT.

CDR3 loop: CSDDGQGTEAFF. CDR3 coding DNA: TGCAGCGATGACGGACAGGGCACTGAAGCTTTCTTT. V is TRBV29-1 and J is TRBJ1-1, with TRBD1 identical over 8 bases. Germline V gives CDR1 SQVTM, CDR2 ANQGSEA. The CDR3 has 12 residues. J gave up 4 bases and V 7 bases, and 5 bases lay outside the gene matches. Combining the CDR3 with reference TRBV29-1 and TRBJ1-1 gives the whole variable domain SAVISQKPSRDICQRGTSLTIQCQVDSQVTMMFWYRQQPGQSLTLIATANQGSEATYESGFVIDKFPISRPNLTFSTLTVSNMSPEDSSIYLCSDDGQGTEAFFGQGTRLTVV.

V usage is TRBV19 and J usage is TRBJ2-3; D gene ambiguous. Trimming stripped 10 bases from V and 4 bases from J, with 18 bases between. Germline V gene data show CDR1 as LNHDA and CDR2 as SQIVND (reference sequence). The CDR3 loop spans 14 amino acids. The chain's CDR3 is CATMPAYFPDTQYF. The CDR3 coding sequence is TGTGCCACCATGCCGGCGTATTTCCCAGATACGCAGTATTTT.

This sequence joins TRBV7-6 and TRBJ2-5; possibly TRBD1 for D (5 bases). Germline CDR1 SGHVS, CDR2 FNYEAQ. This CDR3 has 12 amino acids. V dropped 2 bases and J dropped 5 bases, with 6 bases sitting between them. CDR3 sequence: CASSLRQETQYF. DNA for the CDR3: TGTGCCAGCAGCTTAAGACAGGAGACCCAGTACTTC.

The genes are TRBV5-6 and TRBJ2-7, with a weak D call TRBD1 (6 bases). Germline V gene lookup returns CDR1 SGHDT and CDR2 YYEEEE. Between the trimmed V and J ends, which lost 0 bases and 5 bases, there was a span of 15 bases. There are 15 residues in the CDR3. CDR3 bases: TGTGCCAGCAGCTTGGTTCGTCAGGGGTGGGACGAGCAGTACTTC. Amino acids: CASSLVRQGWDEQYF.

This clone was detected a few times. The V call is TRBV19, the J call TRBJ1-5; the D gene is possibly TRBD1 (5 bases). Germline values: CDR1 LNHDA, CDR2 SQIVND (reference sequence). This CDR3 has 15 amino acids. V lost 1 base and J 2 bases, leaving 9 bases between the germline ends. The DNA for the CDR3 is TGTGCCAGTAGTATAGTAGGAGGGGGCAATCAGCCCCAGCATTTT. Its protein product is CASSIVGGGNQPQHF.

The chain combines TRBV2 with TRBJ2-5, with 12 bases identical to TRBD2. The CDR3 has 19 residues. Germline CDR1 is SNHLY and CDR2 is FYNNEI. V lost 5 bases to trimming and J lost 1 base; unmatched junction nucleotides: 14. CDR3 sequence reads: CASSRPTSGRLPSQETQYF. DNA of the CDR3: TGTGCCAGCAGTCGGCCGACTAGCGGGAGATTGCCCTCCCAAGAGACCCAGTACTTC.

The chain uses TRBV6-5 and TRBJ1-1; TRBD1 agrees at 9 bases. After removal of 8 bases from V and 3 bases from J, the junction contained 4 bases not matched to a gene. CDR1 is MNHEY and CDR2 is SVGAGI in the germline V gene. This CDR3 region has 13 residues. Here the CDR3 DNA reads TGTGCCAGCGGGTACAGGGGGCACACTGAAGCTTTCTTT. Its protein product is CASGYRGHTEAFF.